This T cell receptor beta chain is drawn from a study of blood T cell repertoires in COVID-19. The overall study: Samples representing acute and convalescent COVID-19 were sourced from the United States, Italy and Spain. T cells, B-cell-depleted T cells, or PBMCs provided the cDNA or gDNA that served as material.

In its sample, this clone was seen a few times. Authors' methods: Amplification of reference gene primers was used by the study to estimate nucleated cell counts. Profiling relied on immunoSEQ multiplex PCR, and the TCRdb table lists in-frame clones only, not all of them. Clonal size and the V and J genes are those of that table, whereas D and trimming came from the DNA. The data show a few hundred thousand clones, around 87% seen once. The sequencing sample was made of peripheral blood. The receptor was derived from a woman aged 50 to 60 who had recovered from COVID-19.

The CDR3 DNA is TGTGCCAGCAGCTTCGAAGGAGGCAATAATTCACCCCTCCACTTT. Encoded protein: CASSFEGGNNSPLHF. The chain has TRBV7-3 and TRBJ1-6; D unclear. The V end lost 3 bases, the J end lost 5 bases, and 11 bases lay between the germline ends. Germline CDR1 SGHTA, CDR2 FQGTGA. There are 15 residues in the CDR3.